This TCR beta chain was found in a study of brain T cells in children with intractable seizures. Germline loops: CDR1 MNHEY, CDR2 SVGAGI. CDR3 length equals 13 residues. The data were produced by immunoSEQ multiplex PCR, yet TCRdb's version contains in-frame clones alone and is incomplete. The sample includes about 320,000 clones, over 90% of them seen just once. The time point here: blood from clinic visit 5 months post-surgery; TSC patient then seizure free. This clone was recorded only once. One end of the junction is discordant with germline, which a read error may explain. The receptor was derived from a boy younger than two with tuberous sclerosis and intractable seizures. The specimen comprised peripheral blood, sampled approximately 5 months after surgery. This sequence joins TRBV6-5 and TRBJ1-2, with D uncertain. The CDR3 spells CASSRTSGYDYTF. The CDR3 bases are TGTGCCAGCAGTCGGACCTCTGGCTATGACTACACCTTC.